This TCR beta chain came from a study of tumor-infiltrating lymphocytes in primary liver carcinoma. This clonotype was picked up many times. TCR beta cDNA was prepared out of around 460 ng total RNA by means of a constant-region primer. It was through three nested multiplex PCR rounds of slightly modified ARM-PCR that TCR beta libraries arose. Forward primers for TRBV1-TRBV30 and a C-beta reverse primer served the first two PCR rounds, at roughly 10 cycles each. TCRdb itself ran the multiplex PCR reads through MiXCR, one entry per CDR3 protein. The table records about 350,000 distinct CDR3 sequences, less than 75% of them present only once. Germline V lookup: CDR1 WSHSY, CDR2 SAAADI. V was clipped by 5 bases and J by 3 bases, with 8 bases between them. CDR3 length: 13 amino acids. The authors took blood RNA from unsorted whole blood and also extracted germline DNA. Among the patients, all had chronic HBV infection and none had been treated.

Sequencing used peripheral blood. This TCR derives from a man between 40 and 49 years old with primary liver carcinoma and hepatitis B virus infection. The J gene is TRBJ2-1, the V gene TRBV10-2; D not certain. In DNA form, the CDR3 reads TGCGCCAGCAGTCTAGAGGTCTACAATGAGCAGTTCTTC. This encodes CASSLEVYNEQFF.